Listed here are 9 T cell receptor beta chains from one sample, sequenced in a study of CD8 T cell repertoires and HIV-1 epitope variants. TCRdb's table, derived via immunoSEQ multiplex PCR, lists solely in-frame clones and lacks some. This table holds some 100,000 clones, approximately 70% found once. Sequenced sample: uncultured baseline CD8+ T cells from peripheral blood mononuclear cells (PBMCs). The receptors derive from a male donor with HIV.

The rearrangement uses TRBV27 and TRBJ2-3; the D gene could be TRBD1 or TRBD2 (5 bases each). Trimming removed 7 bases at V and 5 bases at J, with 16 bases between. The CDR3 is 14 amino acids. The germline V gene has CDR1 MNHEY and CDR2 SMNVEV (reference sequence). The CDR3 region has the DNA TGTGCCAGCACCCGGGACGCCCTGGTAGATACGCAGTATTTT. Protein sequence: CASTRDALVDTQYF.

The chain recombines TRBV5-1 with TRBJ2-5; 11 bases map to TRBD2. Per the germline V gene, CDR1 is SGHRS and CDR2 is YFSETQ. The CDR3 runs 15 residues. V lost 3 bases and J lost 4; bases outside the gene matches: 5. CDR3 protein: CASSWTLAGAETQYF. CDR3 in DNA: TGCGCCAGCAGCTGGACACTAGCGGGGGCAGAGACCCAGTACTTC.

V is TRBV5-1 and J is TRBJ2-1; no definite D call. The V gene lost 0 bases and the J gene lost 5 bases, with 6 bases spanning the gap. The CDR3 covers 13 residues. The germline V gene encodes CDR1 SGHRS and CDR2 YFSETQ. CDR3 sequence reads: CASSLGVDNEQFF. In DNA form, the CDR3 reads TGCGCCAGCAGCTTGGGGGTGGACAATGAGCAGTTCTTC.

The chain links TRBV7-8 to TRBJ2-2; D call uncertain. CDR1 and CDR2 (germline): SGHVS, FQNEAQ. V lost 3 bases to trimming and J lost 5 bases, with 10 bases between them. The CDR3 covers 14 residues. The CDR3 spells CASSFAGSTGELFF. In DNA form, the CDR3 reads TGTGCCAGCAGCTTCGCAGGATCGACCGGGGAGCTGTTTTTT.

The rearrangement links TRBV6-1 to TRBJ1-5; TRBD1 might be the D (6 bases). Germline V gene sequence: CDR1 MNHNS, CDR2 SASEGT. This CDR3 spans 15 amino acids. The ends were cut back, 4 bases at V and 3 bases at J, with 13 bases in the middle. The CDR3 reads CASSASTGINQPQHF. The DNA for the CDR3 is TGTGCCAGCAGTGCCTCCACAGGGATCAATCAGCCCCAGCATTTT.

The CDR3, as DNA: TGCGCCAGCAGCTTGAGGGGTTTGGACAGCAATCAGCCCCAGCATTTT. Protein product: CASSLRGLDSNQPQHF. The V and J genes are TRBV5-1 and TRBJ1-5, with D possibly TRBD1 on 5 matching bases. This CDR3 has 16 amino acids. Germline CDR1 reads SGHRS; CDR2 reads YFSETQ. The V end lost 1 base, the J end lost 1 base, and 12 bases lay between the germline ends.

The table lists this clone with a count of one. The chain recombines TRBV7-9 with TRBJ2-7; tentatively, D is TRBD1 (6 bases). CDR1 and CDR2 from the germline V gene are SEHNR and FQNEAQ (reference sequence). Trimming left V 5 bases short and J 3 bases short, with 11 bases between. The length of the CDR3 is 13 residues. CDR3 region: CASSPPQGYEQYF. As DNA, the CDR3 is TGTGCCAGCAGCCCCCCACAGGGCTACGAGCAGTACTTC.

V is TRBV28 and J is TRBJ1-4; 7 nucleotides agree with TRBD1. V shed 3 bases and J 8 bases; nucleotides not matched to a gene: 21. Looked up from germline, CDR1 is MDHEN and CDR2 is SYDVKM. This CDR3 has 19 residues. DNA for the CDR3: TGTGCCAGCAGTTTTTCGAGCTTCCTAGTCCAGGGGGATAAGGAAAAACTGTTTTTT. The encoded protein is CASSFSSFLVQGDKEKLFF.

The chain employs TRBV9 and TRBJ2-5; 7 bases line up with TRBD1. V lost 0 bases, J lost 2 bases, and 1 base stayed unmatched. Germline V gene sequence: CDR1 SGDLS, CDR2 YYNGEE. This CDR3 has 14 residues. The CDR3 region has the DNA TGTGCCAGCAGCGTAGGGGACAGACAAGAGACCCAGTACTTC. Its translation: CASSVGDRQETQYF.